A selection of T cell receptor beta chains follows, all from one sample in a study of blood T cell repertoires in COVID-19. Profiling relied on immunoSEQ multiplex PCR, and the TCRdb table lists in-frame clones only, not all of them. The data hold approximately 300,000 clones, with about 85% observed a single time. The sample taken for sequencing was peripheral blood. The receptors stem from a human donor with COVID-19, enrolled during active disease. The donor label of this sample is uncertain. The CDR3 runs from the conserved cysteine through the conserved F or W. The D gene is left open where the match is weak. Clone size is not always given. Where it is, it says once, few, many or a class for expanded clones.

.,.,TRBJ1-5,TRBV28,TGTGCCAGCAGTTTCTCCCGAGAAGGCAATCAGCCCCAGCATTTT,CASSFSREGNQPQHF
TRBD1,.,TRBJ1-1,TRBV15,TGTGCCACCAGCGGCGGTGAGGGGGCGCGAACTGAAGCTTTCTTT,CATSGGEGARTEAFF
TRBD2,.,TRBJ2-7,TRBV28,TGTGCCTCGGGGGGGAGCTCCTACGAGCAGTACTTC,CASGGSSYEQYF
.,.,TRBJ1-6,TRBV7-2,TGTGCCAGCAGCTTAGAAGGGGCGAGCAATTCACCCCTCCACTTT,CASSLEGASNSPLHF
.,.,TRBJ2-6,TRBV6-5,TGTGCCAGCAACCTCAGGGGAGCCAACGTCCTGACTTTC,CASNLRGANVLTF
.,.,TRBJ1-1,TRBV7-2,TGTGCCAGCAGCCCCAGGACGGGAGGGCGCACTGAAGCTTTCTTT,CASSPRTGGRTEAFF
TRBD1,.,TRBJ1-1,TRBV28,TGTGCCAGCAGAAATGACAGGGGATCTCGAGCTTTCTTT,CASRNDRGSRAFF
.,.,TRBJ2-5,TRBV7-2,TGTGCCAGCAGCTTAGCTAGGAGTGAGACCCAGTACTTC,CASSLARSETQYF
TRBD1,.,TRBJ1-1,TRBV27,TGTGCCAGCAGTTTCAGACAGGGTGTCTCGGTAGGAAACACTGAAGCTTTCTTT,CASSFRQGVSVGNTEAFF
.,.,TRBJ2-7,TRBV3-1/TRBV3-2,TGTGCCAGCAGCCAACACTACGAGCAGTACTTC,CASSQHYEQYF
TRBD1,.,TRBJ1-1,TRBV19,TGTGCCAGTAGTACCCGATTTGATGACAGGGCTTCAGCTTTCTTT,CASSTRFDDRASAFF
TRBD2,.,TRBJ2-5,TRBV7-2,TGTGCCAGCAGCCTACGACTAGCGGGATTGGAGACCCAGTACTTC,CASSLRLAGLETQYF
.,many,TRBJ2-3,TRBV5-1,TGCGCCAGCAGCTTGGGACAGTTTACAGATACGCAGTATTTT,CASSLGQFTDTQYF
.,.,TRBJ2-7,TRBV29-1,TGCAGCGTTGAGTCTCGGGGATCCTACGAGCAGTACTTC,CSVESRGSYEQYF
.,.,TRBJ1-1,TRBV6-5,TGTGCCAGCAGTTACGACCGCGGGACTGAAGCTTTCTTT,CASSYDRGTEAFF
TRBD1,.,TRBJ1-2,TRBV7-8,TGTGCCAGCAGCTTAGGACAGGGCGACGGCTACACCTTC,CASSLGQGDGYTF
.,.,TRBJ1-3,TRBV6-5,TGTGCCAGCTTGGGAAGGGGGTTAGGAAACACCATATATTTT,CASLGRGLGNTIYF
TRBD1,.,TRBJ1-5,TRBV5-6,TGTGCCAGCAGCTTATTGGGACAGGGGGGTCAGCCCCAGCATTTT,CASSLLGQGGQPQHF
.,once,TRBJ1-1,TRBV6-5,TGTGCCAGCAGGCCTGGGGGCAGAGCTGAAGCTTTCTTT,CASRPGGRAEAFF
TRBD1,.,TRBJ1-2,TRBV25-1,TGTGCCAGCAGTGAATGGGGCAGGGGGGCTGGCTACACCTTC,CASSEWGRGAGYTF
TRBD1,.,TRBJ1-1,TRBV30,TGTGCCTGGAGTGTCTGGGGACAGGAAGCTTTCTTT,CAWSVWGQEAFF
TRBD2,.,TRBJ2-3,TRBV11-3,TGTGCCAGCAGCTTGGGCGGGGGGGCAGATACGCAGTATTTT,CASSLGGGADTQYF
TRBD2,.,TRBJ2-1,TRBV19,TGTGCCAGTAGCCGGCTAGGACTAGCGGGGAGCTCCTACAATGAGCAGTTCTTC,CASSRLGLAGSSYNEQFF
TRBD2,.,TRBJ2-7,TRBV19,TGTGCCAGTAGTACCGGTAACCGTGGCGGGAGGGCGAATGAGCAGTACTTC,CASSTGNRGGRANEQYF
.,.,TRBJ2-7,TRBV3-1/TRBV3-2,TGTGCCAGCAGCTTTTGGAGTGAATGGTCCTACGAGCAGTACTTC,CASSFWSEWSYEQYF
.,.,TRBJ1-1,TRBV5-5,TGTGCCAGCAGCTTGGTTGCTAGGGGGAACACTGAAGCTTTCTTT,CASSLVARGNTEAFF
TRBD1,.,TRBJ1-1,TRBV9,TGTGCCAGCAGCACCCAGACAGGGGCGGGCACTGAAGCTTTCTTT,CASSTQTGAGTEAFF
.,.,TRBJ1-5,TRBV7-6,TGTGCCAGCAGCTTAGAGGCAGGGCTCGGTCAGCCCCAGCATTTT,CASSLEAGLGQPQHF
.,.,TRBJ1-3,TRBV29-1,TGCAGCATTCGGGACACGACGCGCTCTGGAAACACCATATATTTT,CSIRDTTRSGNTIYF
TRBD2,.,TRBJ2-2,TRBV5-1,TGCGCCAGCAGGACCACTAGCGGTAACACCGGGGAGCTGTTTTTT,CASRTTSGNTGELFF
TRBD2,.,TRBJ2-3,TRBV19,TGTGCCAGTAATTGGGGATTAGCGGGAAGCACAGATACGCAGTATTTT,CASNWGLAGSTDTQYF
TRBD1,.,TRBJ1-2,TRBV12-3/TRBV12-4,TGTGCCAGCAGACAGGGGCAAGGTGGCTACACCTTC,CASRQGQGGYTF
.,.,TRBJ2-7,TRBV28,TGTGCCAGCGGCGTAGGCGACAGGACCTACGAGCAGTACTTC,CASGVGDRTYEQYF
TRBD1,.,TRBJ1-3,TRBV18,TGTGCCAGCTCACCAGGACAGGGGCTTACTGGAAACACCATATATTTT,CASSPGQGLTGNTIYF
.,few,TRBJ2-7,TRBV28,TGTGCCAGCGGGGACACGGCCCCCTACGAGCAGTACTTC,CASGDTAPYEQYF
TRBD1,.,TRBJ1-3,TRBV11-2,TGTGCCAGCAGCATGGACAGGGGGCCAGGAAACACCATATATTTT,CASSMDRGPGNTIYF
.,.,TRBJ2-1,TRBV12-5,TGTGCTAGTGGTTTGGGGACAGTGGTTCTTCTCAATGAGCAGTTCTTC,CASGLGTVVLLNEQFF
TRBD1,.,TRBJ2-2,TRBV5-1,TGCGCCAGCAGCTTGATCCCAGGGGGCACGGTGAACACCGGGGAGCTGTTTTTT,CASSLIPGGTVNTGELFF
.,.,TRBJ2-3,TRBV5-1,TGCGCCAGCAGAAGGACGGAGGGAGGCACAGATACGCAGTATTTT,CASRRTEGGTDTQYF
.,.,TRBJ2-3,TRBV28,TGTGCCAGCATCCCCTCGGCGGAACTGGGGGGAGATACGCAGTATTTT,CASIPSAELGGDTQYF
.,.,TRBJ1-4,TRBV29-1,TGCAGCGTTACTAAGACCGGGACTCCTAATGAAAAACTGTTTTTT,CSVTKTGTPNEKLFF
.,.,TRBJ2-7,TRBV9,TGTGCCAGCAGCGTAGGGGAGCGGTCTTACGAGCAGTACTTC,CASSVGERSYEQYF
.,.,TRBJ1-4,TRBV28,TGTGCCAGCGGGGCGGAAAAACTGTTTTTT,CASGAEKLFF
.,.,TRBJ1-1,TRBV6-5,TGTGCCAGCAGTTGGGGGCGAGGCACTGAAGCTTTCTTT,CASSWGRGTEAFF
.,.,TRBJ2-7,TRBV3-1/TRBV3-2,TGTGCCAGCAGCCAAGATCGTCCCGAGCAGTACTTC,CASSQDRPEQYF
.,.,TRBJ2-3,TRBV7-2,TGTGCCAGCAGCTTAGCGCAGGGCACAGATACGCAGTATTTT,CASSLAQGTDTQYF
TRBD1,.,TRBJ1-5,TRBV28,TGTGCCAGCAGCCGCCGGGACAGCAGCAATCAGCCCCAGCATTTT,CASSRRDSSNQPQHF
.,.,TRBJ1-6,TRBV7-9,TGTGCCAGCAGCTTAGTGCTGGGGGGAGCTAATTCACCCCTCCACTTT,CASSLVLGGANSPLHF
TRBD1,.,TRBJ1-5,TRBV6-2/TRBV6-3,TGTGCCAGCAGTCAGGGACAGGGGGCGGTTTACTTGGGCAATCAGCCCCAGCATTTT,CASSQGQGAVYLGNQPQHF
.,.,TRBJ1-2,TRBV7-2,TGTGCCAGCAGGGCACAGGGTGGGAACTATGGCTACACCTTC,CASRAQGGNYGYTF
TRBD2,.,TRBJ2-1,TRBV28,TGTGCCAGCTCGGACCTCGGACTAGGGAGGGACAATGAGCAGTTCTTC,CASSDLGLGRDNEQFF
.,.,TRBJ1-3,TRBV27,TGTGCCAGCAGTTTACGCCCACACTCTGGAAACACCATATATTTT,CASSLRPHSGNTIYF
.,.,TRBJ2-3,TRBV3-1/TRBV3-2,TGTGCCAGCAGCCAAGGTGGAGGACGAGATACGCAGTATTTT,CASSQGGGRDTQYF
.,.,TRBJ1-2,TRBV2,TGTGCCAGCAGTGAAGCGCGGGTGCCAACCTCGTCCTACACCTTC,CASSEARVPTSSYTF
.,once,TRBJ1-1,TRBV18,TGTGCCAGCTCACCTGACGGACTTGAAGCTTTCTTT,CASSPDGLEAFF
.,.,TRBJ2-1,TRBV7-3,TGTGCCAGCAGCTTAAGTGCGGGAGAGAGGGGGTTTGAGCAGTTCTTC,CASSLSAGERGFEQFF
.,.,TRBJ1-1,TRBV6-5,TGTGCCAGCAGAAAGGGAACCAGCGGAGCTTTCTTT,CASRKGTSGAFF
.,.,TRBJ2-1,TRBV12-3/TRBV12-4,TGTGCCAGCAGCAGATACAATGAGCAGTTCTTC,CASSRYNEQFF
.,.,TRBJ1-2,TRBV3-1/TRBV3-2,TGTGCCAGCAGCCAAGCCAGAGGCAGGGTAGGGTATGGCTACACCTTC,CASSQARGRVGYGYTF